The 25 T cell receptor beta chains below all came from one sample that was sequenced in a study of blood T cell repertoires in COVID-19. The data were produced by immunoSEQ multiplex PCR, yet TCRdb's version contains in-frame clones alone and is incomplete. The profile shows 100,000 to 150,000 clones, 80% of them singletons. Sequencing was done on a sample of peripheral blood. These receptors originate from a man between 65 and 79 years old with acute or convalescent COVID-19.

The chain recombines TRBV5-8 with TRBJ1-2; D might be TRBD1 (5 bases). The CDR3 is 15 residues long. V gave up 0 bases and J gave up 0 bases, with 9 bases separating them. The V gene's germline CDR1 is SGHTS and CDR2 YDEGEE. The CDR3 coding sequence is TGTGCCAGCAGCTTGGCGGCAGGGCCTAACTATGGCTACACCTTC. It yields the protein CASSLAAGPNYGYTF.

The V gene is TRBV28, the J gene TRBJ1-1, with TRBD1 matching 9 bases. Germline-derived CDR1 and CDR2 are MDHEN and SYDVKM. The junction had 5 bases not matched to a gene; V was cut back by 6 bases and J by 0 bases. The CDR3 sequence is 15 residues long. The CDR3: CASRTGGIMNTEAFF. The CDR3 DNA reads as TGTGCCAGCAGGACAGGGGGAATTATGAACACTGAAGCTTTCTTT.

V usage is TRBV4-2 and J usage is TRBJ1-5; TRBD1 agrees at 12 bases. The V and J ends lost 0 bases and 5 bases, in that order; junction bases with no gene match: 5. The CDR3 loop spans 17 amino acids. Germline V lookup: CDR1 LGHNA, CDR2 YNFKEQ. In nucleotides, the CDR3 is TGTGCCAGCAGCCAAGATCGGGACAGGGGGCGGGATCAGCCCCAGCATTTT. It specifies CASSQDRDRGRDQPQHF.

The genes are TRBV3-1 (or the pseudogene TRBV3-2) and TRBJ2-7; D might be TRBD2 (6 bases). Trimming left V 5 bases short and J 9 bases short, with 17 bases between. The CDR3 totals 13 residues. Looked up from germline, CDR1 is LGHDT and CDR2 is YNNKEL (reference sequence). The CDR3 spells CASSTGVQGGQYF. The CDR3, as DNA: TGTGCCAGCAGCACCGGGGTCCAGGGAGGGCAGTACTTC.

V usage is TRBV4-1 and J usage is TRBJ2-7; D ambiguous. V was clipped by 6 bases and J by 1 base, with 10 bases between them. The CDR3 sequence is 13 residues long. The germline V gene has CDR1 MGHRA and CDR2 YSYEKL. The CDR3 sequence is CASSPGSSYEQYF. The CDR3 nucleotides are TGCGCCAGCAGTCCCGGTTCTTCCTACGAGCAGTACTTC.

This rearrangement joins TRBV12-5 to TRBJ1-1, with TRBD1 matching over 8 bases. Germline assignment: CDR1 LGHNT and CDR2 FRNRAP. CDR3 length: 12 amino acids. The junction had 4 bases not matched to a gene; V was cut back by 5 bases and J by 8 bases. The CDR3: CASGQGAKEAFF. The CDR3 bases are TGTGCTAGTGGTCAGGGGGCCAAGGAAGCTTTCTTT.

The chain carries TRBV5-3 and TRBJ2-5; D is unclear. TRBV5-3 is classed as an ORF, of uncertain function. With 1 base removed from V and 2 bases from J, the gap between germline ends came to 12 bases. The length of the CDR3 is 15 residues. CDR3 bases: TGTGCCAGAAGCTTGATCAGGCAATCTCAAGAGACCCAGTACTTC. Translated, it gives CARSLIRQSQETQYF.

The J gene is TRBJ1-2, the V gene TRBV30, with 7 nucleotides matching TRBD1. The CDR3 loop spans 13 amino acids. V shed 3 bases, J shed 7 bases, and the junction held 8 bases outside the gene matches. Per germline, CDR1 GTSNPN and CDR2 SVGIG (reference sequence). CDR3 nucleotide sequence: TGTGCCTGGAGATCCACAGGGGTTCCTGGCTACACCTTC. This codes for CAWRSTGVPGYTF.

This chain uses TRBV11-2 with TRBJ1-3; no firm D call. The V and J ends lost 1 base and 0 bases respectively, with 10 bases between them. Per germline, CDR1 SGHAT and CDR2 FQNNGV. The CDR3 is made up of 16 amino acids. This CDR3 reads CASSLGARYSGNTIYF. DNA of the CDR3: TGTGCCAGCAGCTTAGGCGCCAGGTACTCTGGAAACACCATATATTTT.

CDR3: CASSLGGSGARSGNTIYF. The CDR3, as DNA: TGTGCCAGCAGCTTAGGGGGGTCAGGGGCCCGCTCTGGAAACACCATATATTTT. The chain carries TRBV7-6 and TRBJ1-3; the D gene is possibly TRBD1 (6 bases). Germline assignment: CDR1 SGHVS and CDR2 FNYEAQ. The CDR3 spans 18 residues. V was cut by 1 base and J by 0 bases, with 16 bases left in between.

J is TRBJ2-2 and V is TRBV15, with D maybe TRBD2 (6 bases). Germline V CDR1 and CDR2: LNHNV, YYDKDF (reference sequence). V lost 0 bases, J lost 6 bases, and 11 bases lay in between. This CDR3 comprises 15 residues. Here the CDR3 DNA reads TGTGCCACCAGCAGAGACCGACTAGTGCCCGGGGAGCTGTTTTTT. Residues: CATSRDRLVPGELFF.

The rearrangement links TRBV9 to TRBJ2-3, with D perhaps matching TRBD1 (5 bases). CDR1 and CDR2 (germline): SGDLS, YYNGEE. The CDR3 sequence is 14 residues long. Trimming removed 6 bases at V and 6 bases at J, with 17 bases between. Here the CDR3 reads CASTLQEGTDTQYF. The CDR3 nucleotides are TGTGCCAGCACCTTACAGGAAGGAACTGATACGCAGTATTTT.

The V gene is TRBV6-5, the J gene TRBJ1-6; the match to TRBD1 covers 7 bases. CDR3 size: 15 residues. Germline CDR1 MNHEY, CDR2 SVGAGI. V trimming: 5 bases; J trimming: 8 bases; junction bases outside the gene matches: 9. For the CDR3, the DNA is TGTGCCAGCAGTAACTACCACAGGGGACATTCACCCCTCCACTTT. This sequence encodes CASSNYHRGHSPLHF.

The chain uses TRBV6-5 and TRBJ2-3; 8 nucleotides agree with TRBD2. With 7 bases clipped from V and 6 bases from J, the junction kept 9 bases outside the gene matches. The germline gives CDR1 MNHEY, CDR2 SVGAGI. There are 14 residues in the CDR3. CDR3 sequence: CASTIAGPRDTQYF. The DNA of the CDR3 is TGTGCCAGCACCATAGCGGGGCCGCGGGATACGCAGTATTTT.

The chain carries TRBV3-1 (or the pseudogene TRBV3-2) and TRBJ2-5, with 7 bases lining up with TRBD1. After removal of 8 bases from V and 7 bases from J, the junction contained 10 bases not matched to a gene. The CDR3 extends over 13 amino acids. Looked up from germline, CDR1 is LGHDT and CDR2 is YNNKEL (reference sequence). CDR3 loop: CASGRQGEGTQYF. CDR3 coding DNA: TGTGCCAGCGGCCGACAGGGAGAAGGGACCCAGTACTTC.

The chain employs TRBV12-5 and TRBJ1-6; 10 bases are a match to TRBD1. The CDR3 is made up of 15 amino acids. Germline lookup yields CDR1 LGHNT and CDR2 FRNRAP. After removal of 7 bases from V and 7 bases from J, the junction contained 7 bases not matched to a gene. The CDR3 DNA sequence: TGTGCTAGTGCCGTCAGACAGGGGGCGAATTCACCCCTCCACTTT. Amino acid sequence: CASAVRQGANSPLHF.

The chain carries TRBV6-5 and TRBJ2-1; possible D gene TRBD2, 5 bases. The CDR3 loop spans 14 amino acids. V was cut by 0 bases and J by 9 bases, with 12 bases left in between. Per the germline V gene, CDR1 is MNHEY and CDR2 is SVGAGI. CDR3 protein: CASSYSPAGGEQFF. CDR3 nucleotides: TGTGCCAGCAGTTACTCCCCTGCGGGCGGTGAGCAGTTCTTC.

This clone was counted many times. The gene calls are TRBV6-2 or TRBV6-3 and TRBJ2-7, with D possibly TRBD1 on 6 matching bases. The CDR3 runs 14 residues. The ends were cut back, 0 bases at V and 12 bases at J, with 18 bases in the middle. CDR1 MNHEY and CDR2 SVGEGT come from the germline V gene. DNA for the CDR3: TGTGCCAGCAGTTACTCGAGTTTTTCAGGGGCATGGTACTTC. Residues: CASSYSSFSGAWYF.

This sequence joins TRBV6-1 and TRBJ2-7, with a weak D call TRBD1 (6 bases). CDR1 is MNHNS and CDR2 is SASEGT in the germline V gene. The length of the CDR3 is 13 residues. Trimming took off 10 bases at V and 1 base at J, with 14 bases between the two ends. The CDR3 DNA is TGTGCCACCCGGACAGTCCCTTCCTACGAGCAGTACTTC. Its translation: CATRTVPSYEQYF.

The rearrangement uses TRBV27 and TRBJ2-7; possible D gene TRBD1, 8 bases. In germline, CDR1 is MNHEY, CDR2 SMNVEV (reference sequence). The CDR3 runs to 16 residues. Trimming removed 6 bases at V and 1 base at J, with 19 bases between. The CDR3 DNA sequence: TGTGCCAGCAGGCCTACAGGGGGGGGGATATCCTACGAGCAGTACTTC. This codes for CASRPTGGGISYEQYF.

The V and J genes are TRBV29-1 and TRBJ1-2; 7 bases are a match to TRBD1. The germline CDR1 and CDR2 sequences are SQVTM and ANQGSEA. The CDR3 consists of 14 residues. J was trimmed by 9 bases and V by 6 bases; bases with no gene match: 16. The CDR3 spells CSVIPGTASVSYTF. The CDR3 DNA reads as TGCAGCGTCATTCCGGGGACAGCTTCTGTCAGCTACACCTTC.

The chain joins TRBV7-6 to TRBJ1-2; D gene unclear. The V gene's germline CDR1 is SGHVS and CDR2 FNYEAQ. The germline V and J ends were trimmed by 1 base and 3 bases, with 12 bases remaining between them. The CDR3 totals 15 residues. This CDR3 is CASSLEEGGYYGYTF. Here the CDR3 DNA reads TGTGCCAGCAGCTTAGAAGAGGGCGGATACTATGGCTACACCTTC.

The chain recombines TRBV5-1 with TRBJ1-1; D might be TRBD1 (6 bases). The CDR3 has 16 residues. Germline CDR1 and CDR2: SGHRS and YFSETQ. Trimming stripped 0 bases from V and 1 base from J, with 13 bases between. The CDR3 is CASSLGGQLRNTEAFF. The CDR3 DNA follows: TGCGCCAGCAGCTTGGGTGGACAGCTCCGGAACACTGAAGCTTTCTTT. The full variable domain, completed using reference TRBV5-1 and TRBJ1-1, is KAGVTQTPRYLIKTRGQQVTLSCSPISGHRSVSWYQQTPGQGLQFLFEYFSETQRNKGNFPGRFSGRQFSNSRSEMNVSTLELGDSALYLCASSLGGQLRNTEAFFGQGTRLTVV.

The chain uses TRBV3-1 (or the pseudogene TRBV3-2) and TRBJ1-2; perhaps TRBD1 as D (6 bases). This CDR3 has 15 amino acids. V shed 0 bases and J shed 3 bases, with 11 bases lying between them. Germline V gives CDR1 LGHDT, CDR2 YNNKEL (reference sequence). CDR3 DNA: TGTGCCAGCAGCCAAGAGCGCAGGGGAGACTATGGCTACACCTTC. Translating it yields CASSQERRGDYGYTF.

This chain's CDR3 is CATSDLRQGSGSFF. CDR3 nucleotide sequence: TGTGCCACCAGTGATTTGCGACAGGGATCAGGGTCTTTCTTT. J is TRBJ1-1 and V is TRBV24-1, with 7 nucleotides matching TRBD1. V lost 0 bases to trimming and J lost 12 bases; unmatched junction nucleotides: 9. CDR3 length equals 14 residues. The germline CDR1 and CDR2 sequences are KGHDR and SFDVKD.